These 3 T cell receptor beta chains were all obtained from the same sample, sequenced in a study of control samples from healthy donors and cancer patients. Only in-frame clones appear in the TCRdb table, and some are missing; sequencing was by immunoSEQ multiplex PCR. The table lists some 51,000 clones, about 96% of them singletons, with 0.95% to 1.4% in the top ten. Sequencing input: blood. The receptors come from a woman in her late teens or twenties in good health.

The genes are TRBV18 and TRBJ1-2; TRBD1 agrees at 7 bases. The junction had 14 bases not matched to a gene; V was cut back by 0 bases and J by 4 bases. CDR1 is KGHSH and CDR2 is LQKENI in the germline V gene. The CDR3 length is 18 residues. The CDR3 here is CASSPPAGTRTGSYGYTF. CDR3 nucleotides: TGTGCCAGCTCACCACCGGCGGGAACCCGGACAGGTTCCTATGGCTACACCTTC.

For the CDR3, the DNA is TGTGCCAGCAGTTTCACAGGGAAAGGGGAAAAACTGTTTTTT. Its protein is CASSFTGKGEKLFF. The V call is TRBV28, the J call TRBJ1-4, with D perhaps matching TRBD1 (6 bases). The ends were cut back, 3 bases at V and 8 bases at J, with 13 bases in the middle. The V gene's germline CDR1 is MDHEN and CDR2 SYDVKM. The CDR3 contains 14 residues.

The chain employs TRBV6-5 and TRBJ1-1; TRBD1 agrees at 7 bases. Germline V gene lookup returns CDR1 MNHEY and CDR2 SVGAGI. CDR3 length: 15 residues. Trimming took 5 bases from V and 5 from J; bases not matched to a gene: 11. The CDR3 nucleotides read TGTGCCAGCAGTACACTCCAGGGGGGGACGACTGAAGCTTTCTTT. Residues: CASSTLQGGTTEAFF.